This paragraph covers one T cell receptor beta chain sequence. Its antigen is as yet unknown. CDR1 is SGHTA, CDR2 FQGNSA, per germline. V was cut by 5 bases and J by 2 bases, with 7 bases left in between. The CDR3 runs 13 residues. This specimen belongs to a study of lymphopenia after photon versus proton radiotherapy. Sequenced by immunoSEQ multiplex PCR; TCRdb stores in-frame clones only, minus some. Here the sample spans about 58,000 clones, roughly 84% being singletons. Study-level results: Relative stability marked proton patients; photon patients lost diversity and naive cells. Oligoclonal CD8+ Temra expansion after nadir drove photon patients' diversity drop.

The chain carries TRBV7-2 and TRBJ1-5; TRBD1 is a possible D gene (6 bases). The sequence was obtained from a man aged 55 to 69 with pancreatic cancer. This specimen consisted of peripheral blood, obtained from a patient treated with proton-based radiotherapy. This CDR3 is CASSGQRNQPQHF. The CDR3 bases are TGTGCCAGCAGCGGACAGCGCAATCAGCCCCAGCATTTT. The whole variable domain, filled in from reference TRBV7-2 and TRBJ1-5, reads GAGVSQSPSNKVTEKGKDVELRCDPISGHTALYWYRQSLGQGLEFLIYFQGNSAPDKSGLPSDRFSAERTGGSVSTLTIQRTQQEDSAVYLCASSGQRNQPQHFGDGTRLSIL.